This record covers a single T cell receptor (beta chain). Other DNA sequences within the sample encode an identical CDR3. The CDR3 runs 13 residues. Germline values: CDR1 SGHTA, CDR2 FQGNSA. V was shortened by 4 bases and J by 1 base, with 4 bases between the two germline ends. Using immunoSEQ multiplex PCR, the repertoire was profiled, and TCRdb retains in-frame clones only, with some absent. The data contain roughly 2.6 million clones, around 94% of them singletons. This record comes from a study of shared clonotypes between healthy human individuals. The material sequenced was naive CD4+ T cells sorted from blood. Subset indicated: CD45RA+ positively selected. This chain links TRBV7-2 with TRBJ2-2; D is unclear. The sequence was obtained from a man younger than 30 in good health. For the CDR3, the DNA is TGTGCCAGCAGCTCAAGGAACACCGGGGAGCTGTTTTTT. Encoded protein: CASSSRNTGELFF.